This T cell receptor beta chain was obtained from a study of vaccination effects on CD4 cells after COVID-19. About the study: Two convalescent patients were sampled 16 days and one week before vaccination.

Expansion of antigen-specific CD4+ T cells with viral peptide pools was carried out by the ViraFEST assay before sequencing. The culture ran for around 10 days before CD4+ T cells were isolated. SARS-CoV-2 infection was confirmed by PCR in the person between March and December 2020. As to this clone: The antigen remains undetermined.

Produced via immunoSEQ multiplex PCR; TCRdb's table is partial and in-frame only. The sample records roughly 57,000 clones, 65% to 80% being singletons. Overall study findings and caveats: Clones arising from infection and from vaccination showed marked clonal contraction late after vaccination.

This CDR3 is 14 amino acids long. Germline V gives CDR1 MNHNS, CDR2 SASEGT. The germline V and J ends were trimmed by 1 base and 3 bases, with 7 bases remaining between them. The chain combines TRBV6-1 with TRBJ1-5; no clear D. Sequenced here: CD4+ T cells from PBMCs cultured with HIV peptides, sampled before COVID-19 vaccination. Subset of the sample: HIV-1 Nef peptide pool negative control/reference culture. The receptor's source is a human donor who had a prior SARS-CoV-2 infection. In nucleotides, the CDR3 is TGTGCCAGCAGTGAAGAATGGCACAATCAGCCCCAGCATTTT. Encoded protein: CASSEEWHNQPQHF.